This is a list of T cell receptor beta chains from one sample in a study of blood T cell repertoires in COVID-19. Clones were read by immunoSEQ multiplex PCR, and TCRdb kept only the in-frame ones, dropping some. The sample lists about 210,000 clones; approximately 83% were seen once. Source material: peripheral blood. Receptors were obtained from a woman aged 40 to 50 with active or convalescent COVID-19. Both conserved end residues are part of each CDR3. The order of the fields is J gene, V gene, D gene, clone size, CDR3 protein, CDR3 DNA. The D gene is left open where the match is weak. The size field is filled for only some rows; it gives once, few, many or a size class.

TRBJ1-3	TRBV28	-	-	CASSLGGTGNTIYF	TGTGCCAGCAGTTTGGGGGGTACTGGAAACACCATATATTTT
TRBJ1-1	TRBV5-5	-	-	CASSLWQNTEAFF	TGTGCCAGCAGCTTGTGGCAGAACACTGAAGCTTTCTTT
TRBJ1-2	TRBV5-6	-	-	CASSLNRDSAFYGYTF	TGTGCCAGCAGCTTGAATAGGGACTCAGCCTTCTATGGCTACACCTTC
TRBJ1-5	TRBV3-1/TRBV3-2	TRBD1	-	CASSHGEDRGWMAQHF	TGTGCCAGCAGCCACGGCGAAGACAGGGGTTGGATGGCCCAGCATTTT
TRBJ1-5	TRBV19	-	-	CASSPGGWGNQPQHF	TGTGCCAGTAGTCCGGGGGGCTGGGGCAATCAGCCCCAGCATTTT
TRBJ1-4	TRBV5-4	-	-	CASSSAGAGTNEKLFF	TGTGCCAGCAGCTCTGCAGGGGCTGGAACTAATGAAAAACTGTTTTTT
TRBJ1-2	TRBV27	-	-	CASSYTGTWGYTF	TGTGCCAGCAGTTACACAGGAACGTGGGGCTACACCTTC
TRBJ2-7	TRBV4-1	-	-	CASSQDIVRREQYF	TGCGCCAGCAGCCAAGATATCGTGCGGAGGGAGCAGTACTTC
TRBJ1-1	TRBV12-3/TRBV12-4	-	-	CAVTRNTEAFF	TGTGCCGTCACGAGGAACACTGAAGCTTTCTTT
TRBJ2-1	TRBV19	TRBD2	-	CASTLGSGIWNEQFF	TGTGCCAGTACCTTGGGTAGCGGGATCTGGAATGAGCAGTTCTTC
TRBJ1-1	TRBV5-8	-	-	CASSLVGAAAEAFF	TGTGCCAGCAGCTTGGTGGGGGCAGCGGCTGAAGCTTTCTTT
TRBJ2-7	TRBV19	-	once	CASSWLDEQYF	TGTGCCAGTAGTTGGCTTGACGAGCAGTACTTC
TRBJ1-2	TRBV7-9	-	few	CASSSPGGGGNYGYTF	TGTGCCAGCAGCTCCCCCGGTGGGGGGGGAAACTATGGCTACACCTTC
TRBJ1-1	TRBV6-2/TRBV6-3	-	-	CASSPGQQRIGFF	TGTGCCAGCAGCCCCGGACAGCAGCGGATCGGTTTCTTT
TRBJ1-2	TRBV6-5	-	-	CASSKAGDNYGYTF	TGTGCCAGCAGCAAGGCAGGGGATAACTATGGCTACACCTTC
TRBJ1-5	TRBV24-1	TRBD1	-	CATSGTGGSQPQHF	TGTGCCACCAGTGGGACAGGGGGAAGCCAGCCCCAGCATTTT
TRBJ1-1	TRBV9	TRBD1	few	CASSGTGVRNTEAFF	TGTGCCAGCAGCGGTACAGGGGTCCGGAACACTGAAGCTTTCTTT
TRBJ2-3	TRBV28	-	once	CASSLGGAQDTQYF	TGTGCCAGCAGTTTAGGGGGGGCCCAAGATACGCAGTATTTT
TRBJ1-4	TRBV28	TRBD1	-	CASSVTGGWEKLFF	TGTGCCAGCAGTGTGACAGGGGGCTGGGAAAAACTGTTTTTT
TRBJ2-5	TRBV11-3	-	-	CASSLNNQETQYF	TGTGCCAGCAGCTTAAACAACCAAGAGACCCAGTACTTC
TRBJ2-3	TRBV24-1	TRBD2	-	CATSDFLAADTDTQYF	TGTGCCACCAGTGATTTTCTAGCGGCTGACACAGATACGCAGTATTTT
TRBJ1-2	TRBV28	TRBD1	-	CASAPGQGRKGYTF	TGTGCCAGCGCGCCGGGACAGGGAAGGAAAGGCTACACCTTC
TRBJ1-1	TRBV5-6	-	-	CASSLSRGTEAFF	TGTGCCAGCAGCTTGAGTAGGGGCACTGAAGCTTTCTTT
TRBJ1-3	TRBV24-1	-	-	CATSEGGLSGNTIYF	TGTGCCACCAGTGAGGGGGGGCTCTCTGGAAACACCATATATTTT
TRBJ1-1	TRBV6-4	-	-	CASRYRDNEAFF	TGTGCCAGCAGATACCGGGACAATGAAGCTTTCTTT